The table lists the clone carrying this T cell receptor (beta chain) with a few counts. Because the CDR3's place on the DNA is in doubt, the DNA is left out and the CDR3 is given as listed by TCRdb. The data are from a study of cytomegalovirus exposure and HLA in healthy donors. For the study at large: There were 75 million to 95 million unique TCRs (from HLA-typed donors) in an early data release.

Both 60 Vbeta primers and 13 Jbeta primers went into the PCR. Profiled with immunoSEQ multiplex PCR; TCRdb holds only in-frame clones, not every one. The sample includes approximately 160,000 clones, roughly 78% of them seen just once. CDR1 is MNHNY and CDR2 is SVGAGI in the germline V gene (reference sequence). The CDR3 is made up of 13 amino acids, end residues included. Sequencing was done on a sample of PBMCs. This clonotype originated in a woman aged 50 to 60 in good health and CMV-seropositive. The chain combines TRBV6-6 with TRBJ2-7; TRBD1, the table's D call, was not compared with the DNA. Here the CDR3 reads CAVFGPGSYEQYF.